The 24 T cell receptor beta chains presented below share a single source sample, sequenced in a study of T-cell reconstitution after alpha-beta-depleted transplantation in children (dated by TCRdb to about 2016). Library preparation was by PCR. Instrument on record: Illumina HiSeq 2500. TCR library preparation used molecular barcoding, with unique molecular identifiers applied to normalize quantification of the TCRbeta repertoire. The public reads were reanalyzed by TCRdb: fastp trimming at Q25, MiXCR alignment, in-frame beta chains only. Rows with a matching CDR3 protein are joined into one entry that keeps the most common DNA and genes. The sample table lists 490,000 or so distinct CDR3 sequences, roughly a tenth of them with a count of one. The ten largest clones take up just over 2% of the sample. The label giving this sample's treatment or condition can be read as: allogeneic hematopoietic cell transplantation with graft depleted of TCRalphabeta T cells and CD19 B cells.

Sequenced here: PBMCs, sampled before TCRalphabeta/CD19-depleted stem cell transplant. The receptors derive from a child aged 2-9 years with inherited bone marrow failure, due to receive a stem cell transplant.

This clonotype came up many times. The chain carries TRBV4-3 and TRBJ2-1, with D perhaps assigned TRBD1 or TRBD2 (5 bases each). Per germline, CDR1 LGHNA and CDR2 YSLEER. CDR3 size: 15 residues. The V and J ends lost 5 bases and 5 bases respectively, with 16 bases between them. The CDR3 sequence is CASSSAVGDHNEQFF. CDR3 nucleotides: TGCGCCAGCAGCTCGGCGGTCGGGGACCACAATGAGCAGTTCTTC.

This clonotype was recorded many times. The chain couples TRBV6-1 to TRBJ2-7; D is perhaps TRBD1 or TRBD2 (5 bases each). The CDR3 runs to 14 residues. Germline CDR1 reads MNHNS; CDR2 reads SASEGT. V dropped 8 bases and J dropped 0 bases, with 14 bases sitting between them. CDR3 DNA sequence: TGTGCCAGCGGGGGTTGGGCCCCCTCCTACGAGCAGTACTTC. Translating it yields CASGGWAPSYEQYF.

This clonotype was seen more than once but under ten times. The rearrangement uses TRBV28 and TRBJ2-2; TRBD2 aligns across 13 bases. Germline V lookup: CDR1 MDHEN, CDR2 SYDVKM. The trim removed 2 bases at V and 0 bases at J, leaving 3 bases unmatched. This CDR3 has 18 amino acids. This CDR3 reads CASSLQGLAGPNTGELFF. CDR3 sequence (DNA): TGTGCCAGCAGTTTACAGGGACTAGCGGGACCGAACACCGGGGAGCTGTTTTTT.

This clonotype was observed many times. The gene calls are TRBV5-1 and TRBJ2-7; D uncertain. The V end lost 0 bases, the J end lost 0 bases, and 10 bases lay between the germline ends. Germline CDR1 SGHRS, CDR2 YFSETQ. The CDR3 length is 15 residues. For the CDR3, the DNA is TGCGCCAGCAGCTTGGGCTCTGGCTTCTCCTACGAGCAGTACTTC. It is translated as CASSLGSGFSYEQYF.

This clonotype was counted at least ten times. The chain combines TRBV11-2 with TRBJ2-1; possible D gene TRBD2, 7 bases. This CDR3 has 16 amino acids. The germline CDR1 and CDR2 sequences are SGHAT and FQNNGV. V gave up 5 bases and J gave up 3 bases, with 17 bases separating them. The CDR3 region is CASSLPGAGVYNEQFF. CDR3 DNA sequence: TGTGCCAGCAGCCTTCCGGGGGCGGGAGTCTACAATGAGCAGTTCTTC.

This clonotype was detected ten times or more. The gene calls are TRBV5-1 and TRBJ2-5, with D perhaps matching TRBD2 (6 bases). With 0 bases removed from V and 4 bases from J, the gap between germline ends came to 10 bases. The CDR3 extends over 14 amino acids. Germline V lookup: CDR1 SGHRS, CDR2 YFSETQ. As DNA, the CDR3 is TGCGCCAGCAGCTTGGTTAGCGGAAGAGAGACCCAGTACTTC. Translating gives CASSLVSGRETQYF.

The V call is TRBV4-2, the J call TRBJ1-6; D is uncertain. Trimming took off 0 bases at V and 1 base at J, with 1 base between the two ends. This CDR3 region has 14 residues. CDR1 LGHNA and CDR2 YNFKEQ come from the germline V gene. DNA of the CDR3: TGTGCCAGCAGCCAAGAGTCCTATAATTCACCCCTCCACTTT. Its protein product is CASSQESYNSPLHF.

This clonotype was counted many times. V is TRBV12-3 or TRBV12-4 and J is TRBJ2-7, with 11 bases that match TRBD2. The length of the CDR3 is 16 residues. The ends lost 6 bases at V and 0 bases at J; junction bases unmatched: 7. The CDR3 protein is CASRPPGLAVSYEQYF. The CDR3 DNA reads as TGTGCCAGCAGACCCCCGGGACTAGCGGTCTCCTACGAGCAGTACTTC.

The chain employs TRBV20-1 and TRBJ2-1; TRBD1 aligns across 8 bases. In germline, CDR1 is DFQATT, CDR2 SNEGSKA (reference sequence). CDR3 length: 16 residues. Unmatched junction bases numbered 13, after V lost 6 bases and J lost 3 bases. The CDR3 is CSAKRPKTGVYNEQFF. The CDR3 DNA reads TGCAGTGCAAAACGTCCTAAGACAGGGGTCTACAATGAGCAGTTCTTC.

This clonotype was seen repeatedly, ten times or more. J is TRBJ2-5 and V is TRBV7-9; no clear D gene. The CDR3 totals 13 residues. Germline CDR1 and CDR2: SEHNR and FQNEAQ (reference sequence). Trimming removed 4 bases from V and 9 bases from J, with 15 bases in between. CDR3 sequence (DNA): TGTGCCAGCAGCTACCCAACCTCCCTTTCCCAGTACTTC. It encodes CASSYPTSLSQYF.

The chain joins TRBV27 to TRBJ2-7; possible D gene TRBD2, 6 bases. This CDR3 has 16 amino acids. Germline assignment: CDR1 MNHEY and CDR2 SMNVEV (reference sequence). The V end lost 0 bases, the J end lost 6 bases, and 18 bases lay between the germline ends. The CDR3 region has the DNA TGTGCCAGCAGTTTATCCGTCGGGGCGGGAACGGGCGAGCAGTACTTC. This codes for CASSLSVGAGTGEQYF.

This clonotype was found many times. The chain carries TRBV5-1 and TRBJ2-1; no reliable D call. The germline V gene encodes CDR1 SGHRS and CDR2 YFSETQ. The CDR3 sequence is 15 residues long. Trimming shortened V by 4 bases and J by 3 bases, and 14 bases separated the two germline ends. The CDR3 nucleotides read TGCGCCAGCAGCGAAGGGTTTGTAGTCTACAATGAGCAGTTCTTC. Protein product: CASSEGFVVYNEQFF.

A note on this clonotype: The conserved final phenylalanine or tryptophan is absent from the CDR3, which likely points to a read error. The rearrangement joins TRBV29-1 to TRBJ2-3, with no clear D. The V and J ends lost 4 bases and 5 bases respectively, with 16 bases between them. The CDR3 is made up of 14 amino acids. The germline V gene has CDR1 SQVTM and CDR2 ANQGSEA. The DNA of the CDR3 is TGCAGCGTTGCACGTCAGGTTTTGGGAGATACGCAGTATTAT. Translation gives CSVARQVLGDTQYY.

In this sample, this clonotype turned up many times. The V and J genes are TRBV4-1 and TRBJ2-1; D is possibly TRBD2 (6 bases). CDR3 length: 14 residues. V was cut by 1 base and J by 7 bases, with 11 bases left in between. CDR1 and CDR2 (germline): MGHRA, YSYEKL. Here the CDR3 reads CASSQVGGSNEQFF. CDR3 in DNA: TGCGCCAGCAGCCAAGTAGGAGGGAGTAATGAGCAGTTCTTC.

This clonotype was picked up many times. This chain joins TRBV7-2 and TRBJ2-3, with D possibly being TRBD2 (5 bases). The CDR3 is made up of 13 amino acids. The germline gives CDR1 SGHTA, CDR2 FQGNSA. Trimming pared 2 bases from V and 5 bases from J, leaving 8 bases between. Here the CDR3 reads CASSLLGRDTQYF. The CDR3 nucleotides read TGTGCCAGCAGCTTATTGGGGAGAGATACGCAGTATTTT.

In this sample, this clonotype turned up many times. The chain joins TRBV20-1 to TRBJ2-2; D gene uncertain. Trimming removed 0 bases at V and 5 bases at J, with 10 bases between. This CDR3 has 14 amino acids. Per germline, CDR1 DFQATT and CDR2 SNEGSKA (reference sequence). CDR3 in amino acids: CSARDKKGTGELFF. The CDR3 bases are TGCAGTGCTAGAGATAAGAAGGGAACCGGGGAGCTGTTTTTT.

The sample holds many counts of this clonotype. This chain links TRBV28 with TRBJ1-4; maybe TRBD1 (5 bases). V was clipped by 1 base and J by 1 base, with 13 bases between them. This CDR3 contains 17 residues. Germline-derived CDR1 and CDR2 are MDHEN and SYDVKM. The CDR3 here is CASSLFMPGVTNEKLFF. CDR3 nucleotides: TGTGCCAGCAGTTTATTTATGCCGGGGGTAACTAATGAAAAACTGTTTTTT.

The table lists this clonotype with many counts. This chain connects TRBV4-3 to TRBJ1-1; D is possibly TRBD1 (5 bases). The CDR3 loop spans 13 amino acids. Germline V CDR1 and CDR2: LGHNA, YSLEER. V shed 10 bases and J shed 0 bases, with 12 bases lying between them. The chain's CDR3 is CATSGLVNTEAFF. In DNA form, the CDR3 reads TGCGCCACCTCGGGACTCGTGAACACTGAAGCTTTCTTT.

In its sample, this clonotype was seen many times. The V gene is TRBV5-6, the J gene TRBJ2-1; TRBD2 aligns across 7 bases. The J segment lost 3 bases and the V segment lost 4 bases, leaving 16 bases of the junction unmatched. Germline V CDR1 and CDR2: SGHDT, YYEEEE. CDR3 length: 18 amino acids. The CDR3 spells CASSVILALGGSYNEQFF. In DNA, the CDR3 is TGTGCCAGCAGCGTTATACTAGCTTTGGGCGGGAGCTACAATGAGCAGTTCTTC.

This chain links TRBV4-3 with TRBJ2-5, with 11 positions matching TRBD2. CDR3 length: 19 residues. From germline, CDR1 is LGHNA and CDR2 YSLEER. V lost 4 bases, J lost 1 base, and 14 bases stayed unmatched. Written as DNA, the CDR3 is TGCGCCAGCAGCCTCCGAGGGCTAGCGGGAGGCGTAGGCCAAGAGACCCAGTACTTC. The encoded protein is CASSLRGLAGGVGQETQYF.

This rearrangement joins TRBV23-1 to TRBJ2-7; 16 nucleotides agree with TRBD2. TRBV23-1 has ORF status, its function being uncertain. The V segment lost 1 base and the J segment 2 bases; nucleotides outside the gene matches: 2. The CDR3 length is 17 residues. CDR3 amino acids: CASSQWGLAGGAYEQYF. In DNA, the CDR3 is TGCGCCAGCAGTCAATGGGGACTAGCGGGAGGGGCCTACGAGCAGTACTTC.

The rearrangement links TRBV4-3 to TRBJ2-3, with D possibly matching TRBD1 (6 bases). The CDR3 covers 16 residues. V shed 0 bases and J shed 6 bases, with 16 bases lying between them. The germline V gene has CDR1 LGHNA and CDR2 YSLEER. CDR3 sequence: CASSQEGGQGMDTQYF. The CDR3 nucleotides are TGCGCCAGCAGCCAAGAGGGTGGTCAGGGGATGGATACGCAGTATTTT.

This chain links TRBV20-1 with TRBJ2-7; D unclear. Germline V lookup: CDR1 DFQATT, CDR2 SNEGSKA (reference sequence). This CDR3 comprises 11 residues. The CDR3 sequence is CSAPTNYEQYF. The CDR3 DNA sequence: TGCAGCGCACCCACAAACTACGAGCAGTACTTC.

This clonotype was observed at least ten times. The gene calls are TRBV4-1 and TRBJ1-1, with 8 bases fitting TRBD1. The germline gives CDR1 MGHRA, CDR2 YSYEKL. With 3 bases clipped from V and 4 bases from J, the junction kept 4 bases outside the gene matches. The CDR3 extends over 14 amino acids. CDR3: CASSQDDRGTEAFF. The CDR3 DNA reads TGCGCCAGCAGCCAGGATGACAGGGGCACTGAAGCTTTCTTT.